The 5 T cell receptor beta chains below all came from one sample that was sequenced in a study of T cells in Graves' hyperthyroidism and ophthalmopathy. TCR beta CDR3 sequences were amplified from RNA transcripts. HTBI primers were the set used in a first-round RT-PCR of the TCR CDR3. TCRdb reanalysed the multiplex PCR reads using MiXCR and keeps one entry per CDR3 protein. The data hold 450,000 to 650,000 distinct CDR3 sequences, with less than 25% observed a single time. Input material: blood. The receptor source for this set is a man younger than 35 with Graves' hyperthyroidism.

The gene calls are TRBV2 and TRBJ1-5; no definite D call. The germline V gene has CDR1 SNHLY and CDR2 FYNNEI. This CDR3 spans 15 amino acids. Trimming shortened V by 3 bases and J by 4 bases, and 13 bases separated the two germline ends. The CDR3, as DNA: TGTGCCAGCAGTGACGACGGACTCCTTAATCAGCCCCAGCATTTT. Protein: CASSDDGLLNQPQHF.

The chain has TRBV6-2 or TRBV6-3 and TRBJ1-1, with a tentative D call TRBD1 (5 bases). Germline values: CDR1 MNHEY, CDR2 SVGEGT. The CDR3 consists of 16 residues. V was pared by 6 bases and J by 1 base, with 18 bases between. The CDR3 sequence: CASSRGVAGWNTEAFF. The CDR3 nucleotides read TGTGCCAGCAGCCGAGGGGTGGCAGGTTGGAACACTGAAGCTTTCTTT.

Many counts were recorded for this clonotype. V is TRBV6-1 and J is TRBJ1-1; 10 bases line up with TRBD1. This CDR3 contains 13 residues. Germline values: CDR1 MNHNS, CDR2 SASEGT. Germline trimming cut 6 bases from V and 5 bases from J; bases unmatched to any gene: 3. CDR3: CASRGQGGTEAFF. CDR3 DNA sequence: TGTGCCAGCAGAGGACAGGGGGGGACTGAAGCTTTCTTT.

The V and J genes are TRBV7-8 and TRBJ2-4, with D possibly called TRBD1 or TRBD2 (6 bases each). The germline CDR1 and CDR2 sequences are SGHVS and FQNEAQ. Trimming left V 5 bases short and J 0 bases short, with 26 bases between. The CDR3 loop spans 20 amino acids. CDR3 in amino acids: CASSITRGPSKDRAKNIQYF. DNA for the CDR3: TGTGCCAGCAGCATAACCCGGGGGCCCTCGAAGGATAGAGCCAAAAACATTCAGTACTTC. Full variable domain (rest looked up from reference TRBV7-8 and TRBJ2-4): GAGVSQSPRYKVAKRGQDVALRCDPISGHVSLFWYQQALGQGPEFLTYFQNEAQLDKSGLPSDRFFAERPEGSVSTLKIQRTQQEDSAVYLCASSITRGPSKDRAKNIQYFGAGTRLSVL.

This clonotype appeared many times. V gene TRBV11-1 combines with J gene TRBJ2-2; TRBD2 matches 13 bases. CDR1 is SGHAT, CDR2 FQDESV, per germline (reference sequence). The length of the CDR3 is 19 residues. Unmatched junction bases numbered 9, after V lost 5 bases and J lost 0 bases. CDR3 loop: CASSLVGLAGDTNTGELFF. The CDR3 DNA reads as TGTGCCAGCAGCCTCGTCGGACTAGCGGGGGACACGAACACCGGGGAGCTGTTTTTT. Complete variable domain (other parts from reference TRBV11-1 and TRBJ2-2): EAEVAQSPRYKITEKSQAVAFWCDPISGHATLYWYRQILGQGPELLVQFQDESVVDDSQLPKDRFSAERLKGVDSTLKIQPAELGDSAMYLCASSLVGLAGDTNTGELFFGEGSRLTVL.